This TCR beta chain derives from a study of blood T cell repertoires in COVID-19. Produced via immunoSEQ multiplex PCR; TCRdb's table is partial and in-frame only. The sample lists around 100,000 clones; roughly 80% were seen once. The sequenced sample was peripheral blood. The receptor was derived from an older woman with acute or convalescent COVID-19.

The CDR3 protein is CASSIVAGHDTEAFF. The CDR3 coding sequence is TGTGCCAGTAGTATAGTTGCAGGGCATGACACTGAAGCTTTCTTT. The rearrangement links TRBV19 to TRBJ1-1, with D perhaps TRBD1 (5 bases). CDR1 is LNHDA, CDR2 SQIVND, per germline (reference sequence). The CDR3 covers 15 residues. The germline V and J ends were trimmed by 1 base and 3 bases, with 12 bases remaining between them.